These T cell receptor beta chains were read from a single sample in a study of CD8 T cells in ankylosing spondylitis. One entry per CDR3 protein, called by TCRdb with MiXCR from the 5' RACE reads. The sample holds 650,000 to 800,000 distinct CDR3 sequences, under 20% seen once. The material sequenced was blood, either unsorted or a sorted T cell fraction (not recorded which). Receptors were obtained from a male donor with ankylosing spondylitis. Both conserved end residues are part of each CDR3. A D gene is named only where the DNA matches it firmly. Size tells how often a clone was seen (once, few, many) or the class of an expanded clone, and some rows leave it out.

j_gene	d_gene	v_gene	abundance	CDR3nt	CDR3aa
TRBJ2-7	TRBD2	TRBV20-1	few	TGCAGTGCTAGAGGAATCGGTCCGACTAGCGGGAATTTTGTTGACGAGCAGTACTTC	CSARGIGPTSGNFVDEQYF
TRBJ2-1	-	TRBV3-1	-	TGTGCCAGCAGCCATCAAGCTAGTCCTAATGAGCAGTTCTTC	CASSHQASPNEQFF
TRBJ2-5	TRBD2	TRBV24-1	few	TGTGCCACCAGTGATTACGGGACTAGCGCTCAAGAGACCCAGTACTTC	CATSDYGTSAQETQYF
TRBJ2-3	TRBD2	TRBV6-2/TRBV6-3	few	TGTGCCAGCAGCCTAGCGGGACTCACGCAGTATTTT	CASSLAGLTQYF
TRBJ1-1	-	TRBV9	few	TGTGCCAGCAGCCCGGGGCCCACTTCAACTGAAGCTTTCTTT	CASSPGPTSTEAFF
TRBJ1-5	-	TRBV6-1	-	TGTGCCAGCAGTCCCTTTGATGCCAATCAGCCCCAGCATTTT	CASSPFDANQPQHF
TRBJ1-6	-	TRBV7-6	-	TGTGCCAGCAGCCCCTCCTCGGTGCCCTATAATTCACCCCTCCACTTT	CASSPSSVPYNSPLHF
TRBJ2-1	TRBD2	TRBV11-2	-	TGTGCCAGCAGTTTTGGGGCGGGAGGTTCCCTCTTC	CASSFGAGGSLF
TRBJ1-2	TRBD1	TRBV5-1	-	TGCGCCAGCAGCTTGGCCGTCGGGACAGGGAATCTTGGCTACACCTTC	CASSLAVGTGNLGYTF
TRBJ2-1	-	TRBV5-5	-	TGTGCCAGCAGCTTACCTCGTCCCTCTAACAATGAGCAGTTCTTC	CASSLPRPSNNEQFF
TRBJ1-1	-	TRBV5-1	-	TGCGCCAGCAGCTTGCAGGGAGAGAGACACACTGAAGCTTTCTTT	CASSLQGERHTEAFF
TRBJ2-5	-	TRBV12-3/TRBV12-4	-	TGTGCCAGCAGTTTATACGGGGGGCGGGAGACCCAGTACTTC	CASSLYGGRETQYF
TRBJ2-1	TRBD2	TRBV19	-	TGTGCCAGTAGTACCCGAGCGGGGGGCAGGTACAATGAGCAGTTCTTC	CASSTRAGGRYNEQFF
TRBJ2-5	TRBD2	TRBV29-1	few	TGCAGCGTTGAAGAGGGAGGGACTAGCGGGGGGAAGGAGACCCAGTACTTC	CSVEEGGTSGGKETQYF
TRBJ2-1	TRBD2	TRBV27	-	TGTGCCAGCGCCAGGCTAGCGGGAGTCGTTGAGCAGTTCTTC	CASARLAGVVEQFF
TRBJ2-1	TRBD2	TRBV5-6	-	TGTGCCAGCAGCTTGCGGGAGGGGGATAATGAGCAGTTCTTC	CASSLREGDNEQFF
TRBJ2-3	-	TRBV2	-	TGTGCCAGCAGTGAGGGGGACTCTTCTAGCACAGATACGCAGTATTTT	CASSEGDSSSTDTQYF
TRBJ2-6	TRBD1	TRBV9	-	TGTGCCAGCAGCGAACGACCGGGACAGGGGTCTGGGGCCAACGTCCTGACTTTC	CASSERPGQGSGANVLTF
TRBJ1-1	TRBD1	TRBV12-3/TRBV12-4	-	TGTGCCAGCAGGACGACAGGGTCGCAATTGGCTGAAGCTTTCTTT	CASRTTGSQLAEAFF
TRBJ2-7	-	TRBV7-2	-	TGTGCCAGCAGCTTAGCGTGGCAGGGGCGCTACGAGCAGTACTTC	CASSLAWQGRYEQYF
TRBJ2-2	TRBD1	TRBV7-6	few	TGTGCCAGCAGCTTAATGGGACAGCCGAACACCGGGGAGCTGTTTTTT	CASSLMGQPNTGELFF
TRBJ2-1	-	TRBV20-1	-	TGCAGTGCCCCTCTGGCCCCCTCCAGCTCCTACAATGAGCAGTTCTTC	CSAPLAPSSSYNEQFF
TRBJ2-1	-	TRBV5-1	-	TGCGCCAGCAGCTTGTTCGGGGGTACGGAGCAGTTCTTC	CASSLFGGTEQFF
TRBJ2-2	TRBD1	TRBV20-1	few	TGCAGTGCGAGTGGACAGGGAAGTTGGGACACCGGGGAGCTGTTTTTT	CSASGQGSWDTGELFF
TRBJ2-1	TRBD1	TRBV27	-	TGTGCCAGCACCCCCTCCTCAGGGGGCTCCTACAATGAGCAGTTCTTC	CASTPSSGGSYNEQFF
TRBJ2-1	-	TRBV11-2	few	TGTGCCAGCAGCTCAGGGGCTAGCGGACTGTACAATGAGCAGTTCTTC	CASSSGASGLYNEQFF
TRBJ1-1	TRBD1	TRBV12-3/TRBV12-4	-	TGTGCCAGCACCCCGGACAGGGGGAGTAGCACTGAAGCTTTCTTT	CASTPDRGSSTEAFF
TRBJ1-1	-	TRBV7-8	-	TGTGCCACAGGGGCCCCGAACACTGAAGCTTTCTTT	CATGAPNTEAFF
TRBJ1-5	-	TRBV5-1	-	TGCGCCAGCAGCCCGGACAGCGCCAATGGTCAGCCCCAGCATTTT	CASSPDSANGQPQHF
TRBJ2-5	-	TRBV7-6	-	TGTGCCAGCAGCCCAGCACAGGGATATGGGGAGACCCAGTACTTC	CASSPAQGYGETQYF
TRBJ2-1	-	TRBV5-1	few	TGCGCCAGCAGCATAGACCCAGCCATGTACAATGAGCAGTTCTTC	CASSIDPAMYNEQFF
TRBJ2-3	-	TRBV5-5	-	TGTGCCAGCAGCAAGGCATCTAGCACAGATACGCAGTATTTT	CASSKASSTDTQYF
TRBJ1-6	-	TRBV27	-	TGTGCCAGCAAGAAGACAGCCGGATATAATTCACCCCTCCACTTT	CASKKTAGYNSPLHF
TRBJ2-1	-	TRBV6-5	-	TGTGCCAGCAGTTACTCTTCCAGCTCCTACAATGAGCAGTTCTTC	CASSYSSSSYNEQFF
TRBJ1-1	-	TRBV6-5	-	TGTGCCAGCAGTTACTCTGCGGGGGGCCCTGAAGCTTTCTTT	CASSYSAGGPEAFF
TRBJ2-5	-	TRBV15	few	TGTGCCACCAGCAGAAACCGGGATCGGGGGGAGACCCAGTACTTC	CATSRNRDRGETQYF
TRBJ1-2	-	TRBV29-1	-	TGCAGCGGGGGCTGGGGGGAGGCTAACTATGGCTACACCTTC	CSGGWGEANYGYTF
TRBJ2-7	TRBD1	TRBV12-3/TRBV12-4	-	TGTGCCAGCAGCCGGGACAGTTGGGGATACGAGCAGTACTTC	CASSRDSWGYEQYF
TRBJ2-7	-	TRBV20-1	few	TGCAGTGCGGACCGCAGGGACTCCAACGAGCAGTACTTC	CSADRRDSNEQYF
TRBJ1-2	TRBD1	TRBV29-1	-	TGCAGCGTTGAATCCGGGACAGGGGACGGCTACACCTTC	CSVESGTGDGYTF